One and the same sample provided the 4 T cell receptor beta chains below, sequenced in a study of T-cell memory formation after mild COVID-19. A single record per CDR3 protein comes from TCRdb applying MiXCR to the 5' RACE reads. The sample includes under 650,000 distinct CDR3 sequences, approximately 19% of them seen just once. The sample consisted of PBMCs or a T cell subset sorted from them (not recorded which). These receptors were collected from an adult woman who had mild COVID-19 (a few samples of this study predate the infection). Cell type and time point are not known.

The sample holds a few counts of this clonotype. This chain connects TRBV14 to TRBJ1-6, with 7 bases fitting TRBD1. CDR3 length: 14 amino acids. Per the germline V gene, CDR1 is SGHDN and CDR2 is FVKESK. The ends lost 2 bases at V and 7 bases at J; junction bases unmatched: 2. The CDR3: CASSQYRGNSPLHF. The CDR3 DNA is TGTGCCAGCAGCCAATACAGGGGAAATTCACCCCTCCACTTT.

This clonotype was picked up a small number of times. One end of the junction varies from germline; a read error may be responsible. The V call is TRBV4-2, the J call TRBJ2-5; 10 bases match TRBD2. This CDR3 region has 18 residues. CDR1 is LGHNA, CDR2 YNFKEQ, per germline. Here the CDR3 DNA reads TGTGCCAGCAGCCAAGATCGGGTTTCTAGCGGGGGTCAAGGGACCCAGTACTTC. It translates to CASSQDRVSSGGQGTQYF.

This clonotype has a handful of counts. The chain joins TRBV5-4 to TRBJ2-1; TRBD2 aligns across 15 bases. Looked up from germline, CDR1 is SGHNT and CDR2 is YYREEE (reference sequence). The CDR3 is made up of 16 amino acids. Germline trimming cut 4 bases from V and 6 bases from J; bases unmatched to any gene: 5. The CDR3, as DNA: TGTGCCAGCAGCAGGACTAGCGGGAGGGCCGGCAATGAGCAGTTCTTC. Protein product: CASSRTSGRAGNEQFF.

The V and J genes are TRBV24-1 and TRBJ1-1; weak D call: TRBD1 (6 bases). Trimming removed 3 bases at V and 6 bases at J, with 10 bases between. This CDR3 has 13 amino acids. Germline CDR1 and CDR2: KGHDR and SFDVKD. DNA for the CDR3: TGTGCCACCAGTGATCGGACAGCCGCTGAAGCTTTCTTT. Translated: CATSDRTAAEAFF.